The 15 T cell receptor beta chains presented below share a single source sample, sequenced in a study of type 1 regulatory T cells. Overall study findings and caveats: Tr1 cells had a more restricted TCR repertoire than non-Tr1 cells.

No antigen is known for these receptors. TCRdb used MiXCR to reprocess the reads, holding one entry per CDR3 protein. The sample lists tens of thousands of distinct CDR3 sequences, about a fifth occurring once. Material: cultured type 1 regulatory T (Tr1) cells, either the whole culture or a sorted fraction (not recorded which). The receptor source for this set is a human donor in good health.

This clonotype came up a few times. The chain links TRBV7-3 to TRBJ2-1; D is perhaps TRBD1 or TRBD2 (5 bases each). The CDR3 length is 13 residues. Germline V gene data show CDR1 as SGHTA and CDR2 as FQGTGA. Between the trimmed V and J ends, which lost 3 bases and 6 bases, there was a span of 9 bases. The CDR3 region is CASSFSGTNEQFF. The CDR3 DNA follows: TGTGCCAGCAGCTTCTCCGGGACCAATGAGCAGTTCTTC.

J is TRBJ2-2 and V is TRBV4-2; no clear D. Germline loops: CDR1 LGHNA, CDR2 YNFKEQ. CDR3 length: 13 amino acids. V dropped 8 bases and J dropped 5 bases, with 12 bases sitting between them. The CDR3 coding sequence is TGTGCCAGCGGCCTTGGGGTGACCGGGGAGCTGTTTTTT. Translation: CASGLGVTGELFF.

Notes on this clonotype: This may arise from a read error, as a much more abundant clone is one base away. The genes are TRBV7-2 and TRBJ2-5; D gene ambiguous. This CDR3 region has 13 residues. The germline gives CDR1 SGHTA, CDR2 FQGNSA. The CDR3 DNA reads as TGTGCCTGCAGCTTAAAGTGGGGAGAGACCCAGTACTTC. Its translation: CACSLKWGETQYF.

This clonotype was seen a few times. The chain couples TRBV5-1 to TRBJ2-5; D call uncertain. The CDR3 contains 13 residues. Germline V gene lookup returns CDR1 SGHRS and CDR2 YFSETQ. With 3 bases removed from V and 5 bases from J, the gap between germline ends came to 11 bases. Here the CDR3 reads CASSSPSQETQYF. CDR3 DNA sequence: TGCGCCAGCAGCTCCCCGTCCCAGGAGACCCAGTACTTC.

CDR3 in DNA: TGCGCCAGCCGCCGGGACGCATCGGGTGAGCAGTTCTTC. Amino acid sequence: CASRRDASGEQFF. V is TRBV5-1 and J is TRBJ2-1; either TRBD1 or TRBD2 may fit D (5 bases each). This CDR3 is 13 amino acids long. Germline V gene lookup returns CDR1 SGHRS and CDR2 YFSETQ. The germline V and J ends were trimmed by 7 bases and 9 bases, with 17 bases remaining between them.

This clonotype was counted between two and nine times. The rearrangement links TRBV15 to TRBJ2-1; maybe TRBD1 (6 bases). The CDR3 is 14 amino acids. V shed 2 bases and J shed 4 bases, with 9 bases lying between them. Germline V CDR1 and CDR2: LNHNV, YYDKDF (reference sequence). CDR3 sequence reads: CATSRSGQYNEQFF. As DNA, the CDR3 is TGTGCCACCAGCAGATCCGGACAGTACAATGAGCAGTTCTTC.

V gene TRBV19 combines with J gene TRBJ2-3; 8 nucleotides match TRBD2. Germline loops: CDR1 LNHDA, CDR2 SQIVND (reference sequence). V shed 7 bases, J shed 0 bases, and the junction held 3 bases outside the gene matches. The CDR3 is 14 residues long. The chain's CDR3 is CASMRLASTDTQYF. The CDR3 bases are TGTGCCAGTATGCGACTAGCGAGCACAGATACGCAGTATTTT.

This clonotype has a handful of counts. The chain recombines TRBV9 with TRBJ2-2; TRBD2 matches 10 bases. The CDR3 loop spans 17 amino acids. With 0 bases clipped from V and 6 bases from J, the junction kept 8 bases outside the gene matches. Looked up from germline, CDR1 is SGDLS and CDR2 is YYNGEE. CDR3 sequence reads: CASSVGLAGAGAGELFF. DNA for the CDR3: TGTGCCAGCAGCGTAGGGCTAGCGGGAGCAGGGGCCGGGGAGCTGTTTTTT.

The chain employs TRBV27 and TRBJ1-5, with a possible D match to TRBD1 (6 bases). The CDR3 has 14 amino acids. Per germline, CDR1 MNHEY and CDR2 SMNVEV (reference sequence). V lost 2 bases, J lost 4 bases, and 9 bases lay in between. The CDR3 protein is CASSLVGQNQPQHF. The CDR3 DNA reads as TGTGCCAGCAGTTTAGTGGGACAAAATCAGCCCCAGCATTTT.

The J gene is TRBJ1-2, the V gene TRBV5-1, with D possibly matching TRBD1 (5 bases). This CDR3 comprises 14 residues. Germline V gives CDR1 SGHRS, CDR2 YFSETQ. Trimming removed 1 base at V and 5 bases at J, with 12 bases between. The CDR3 DNA follows: TGCGCCAGCAGCTTGATCGCGACAGCGTATGGCTACACCTTC. Encoded protein: CASSLIATAYGYTF.

The rearrangement links TRBV5-1 to TRBJ2-7; 9 nucleotides agree with TRBD1. J gave up 3 bases and V 8 bases, and 3 bases lay outside the gene matches. Germline V gives CDR1 SGHRS, CDR2 YFSETQ. This CDR3 region has 12 residues. The CDR3, as DNA: TGCGCCAGTAGGGACAGGGTCTACGAGCAGTACTTC. Translating it yields CASRDRVYEQYF.

The chain employs TRBV5-1 and TRBJ2-7, with 7 bases lining up with TRBD1. Germline V gives CDR1 SGHRS, CDR2 YFSETQ. The V and J ends lost 1 base and 0 bases, in that order; junction bases with no gene match: 1. CDR3 length equals 14 residues. The CDR3 DNA sequence: TGCGCCAGCAGCTTGTGGGACAGCTCCTACGAGCAGTACTTC. Translation: CASSLWDSSYEQYF.

A note on this clonotype: A much bigger clone sits one base away, suggesting this may be a read error. This chain joins TRBV7-2 and TRBJ2-3; no definite D call. V lost 6 bases to trimming and J lost 2 bases, with 18 bases between them. The CDR3 extends over 16 amino acids. The V gene's germline CDR1 is SGHTA and CDR2 FQGNSA. The CDR3, as DNA: TGTGCCAGCAGTCCCGATGAAGCGAGTTACACAGATACGCAGTATTTT. The encoded protein is CASSPDEASYTDTQYF.

The chain combines TRBV7-9 with TRBJ2-2; no clear D. The CDR3 consists of 15 residues. Germline V gives CDR1 SEHNR, CDR2 FQNEAQ (reference sequence). Trimming stripped 0 bases from V and 1 base from J, with 6 bases between. The CDR3: CASSLARGNTGELFF. The CDR3 coding sequence is TGTGCCAGCAGCTTAGCGCGCGGGAACACCGGGGAGCTGTTTTTT.

This clonotype was picked up a small number of times. The rearrangement uses TRBV12-3 or TRBV12-4 and TRBJ1-2; D possibly corresponds to TRBD1 (5 bases). With 1 base removed from V and 2 bases from J, the gap between germline ends came to 11 bases. The CDR3 has 15 residues. DNA of the CDR3: TGTGCCAGCAGTTTAGGGGGGAAACCAAACTATGGCTACACCTTC. This translates into CASSLGGKPNYGYTF.